One and the same sample provided the 23 T cell receptor beta chains below, sequenced in a study of Graves' ophthalmopathy and Graves' hyperthyroidism. The TCR beta CDR3 regions underwent amplification from RNA transcripts. An initial RT-PCR round employing HTBI primers preceded a second-round multiplex PCR. One entry per CDR3 protein results from TCRdb running MiXCR on the multiplex PCR reads. This repertoire shows roughly 700,000 distinct CDR3 sequences, 35% to 50% found once; its top ten account for less than 55%. Specimen: peripheral blood. Receptors originate from an adult man with Graves' ophthalmopathy.

This clonotype was observed a few times. The rearrangement joins TRBV7-9 to TRBJ2-7; the D is unclear. Per germline, CDR1 SEHNR and CDR2 FQNEAQ (reference sequence). The germline V and J ends were trimmed by 5 bases and 1 base, with 18 bases remaining between them. CDR3 size: 16 residues. CDR3 region: CASSQLESGPSYEQYF. CDR3 coding DNA: TGTGCCAGCAGCCAACTTGAGTCGGGTCCTTCCTACGAGCAGTACTTC. Drawing the rest from reference TRBV7-9 and TRBJ2-7, the complete variable domain is DTGVSQNPRHKITKRGQNVTFRCDPISEHNRLYWYRQTLGQGPEFLTYFQNEAQLEKSRLLSDRFSAERPKGSFSTLEIQRTEQGDSAMYLCASSQLESGPSYEQYFGPGTRLTVT.

This clonotype showed up many times. V usage is TRBV7-9 and J usage is TRBJ1-6; D possibly corresponds to TRBD1 (6 bases). CDR3 length: 15 residues. The V gene lost 8 bases and the J gene lost 5 bases, with 16 bases spanning the gap. Germline values: CDR1 SEHNR, CDR2 FQNEAQ (reference sequence). For the CDR3, the DNA is TGTGCCAGCGTCCCCACGGGGGCCGATAATTCACCCCTCCACTTT. Its translation is CASVPTGADNSPLHF. The full variable domain, with the rest looked up from reference TRBV7-9 and TRBJ1-6, is DTGVSQNPRHKITKRGQNVTFRCDPISEHNRLYWYRQTLGQGPEFLTYFQNEAQLEKSRLLSDRFSAERPKGSFSTLEIQRTEQGDSAMYLCASVPTGADNSPLHFGNGTRLTVT.

As regards this clonotype: Just one base apart from a much larger clone, this may be a read error. This chain connects TRBV10-2 to TRBJ1-5, with D unresolved. Germline V gene lookup returns CDR1 WSHSY and CDR2 SAAADI. The CDR3 is 17 amino acids. The CDR3 DNA follows: TGCGCCAGCAGTGAGCGGTTGTCAACTGCTAGCAGTCAGCCCCAGCATTTT. Amino acids: CASSERLSTASSQPQHF.

The CDR3 DNA reads as TGTGCCAGCAGCTTGATAACTAGCGGTTCCGAGACCCAGTACTTC. It specifies CASSLITSGSETQYF. The J gene is TRBJ2-5, the V gene TRBV11-2; 8 bases are shared with TRBD2. This CDR3 is built from 15 residues. In germline, CDR1 is SGHAT, CDR2 FQNNGV. J was trimmed by 5 bases and V by 3 bases; bases with no gene match: 8.

In its sample, this clonotype was seen a few times. This chain uses TRBV2 with TRBJ2-5, with 8 bases fitting TRBD1. J gave up 5 bases and V 6 bases, and 8 bases lay outside the gene matches. The CDR3 has 14 amino acids. The germline gives CDR1 SNHLY, CDR2 FYNNEI. CDR3 loop: CASSPEDRVETQYF. In DNA form, the CDR3 reads TGTGCCAGCAGCCCGGAGGACAGGGTCGAGACCCAGTACTTC. Full variable domain (remainder filled in from reference TRBV2 and TRBJ2-5): EPEVTQTPSHQVTQMGQEVILRCVPISNHLYFYWYRQILGQKVEFLVSFYNNEISEKSEIFDDQFSVERPDGSNFTLKIRSTKLEDSAMYFCASSPEDRVETQYFGPGTRLLVL.

In this sample, this clonotype turned up once. V usage is TRBV20-1 and J usage is TRBJ2-7; 8 bases map to TRBD1. This CDR3 region has 18 residues. Germline trimming cut 6 bases from V and 0 bases from J; bases unmatched to any gene: 19. CDR1 and CDR2 (germline): DFQATT, SNEGSKA (reference sequence). CDR3 residues: CSAAGWGQVDHGSYEQYF. The CDR3 DNA is TGCAGTGCGGCGGGTTGGGGACAGGTGGATCACGGCTCCTACGAGCAGTACTTC.

The chain employs TRBV24-1 and TRBJ1-5, with unresolved D. Germline V gives CDR1 KGHDR, CDR2 SFDVKD. The CDR3 loop spans 12 amino acids. V was trimmed by 11 bases and J by 7 bases, leaving 14 bases between them. The CDR3 loop is CASREGGQPQHF. Written as DNA, the CDR3 is TGTGCCAGCAGAGAAGGAGGACAGCCCCAGCATTTT.

The chain has TRBV19 and TRBJ1-5; 9 bases fit TRBD1. The germline gives CDR1 LNHDA, CDR2 SQIVND (reference sequence). The trim removed 5 bases at V and 6 bases at J, leaving 8 bases unmatched. The CDR3 is 15 amino acids. CDR3 DNA: TGTGCCAGTAGTCCCGGGACAGGGACTCGTCAGCCCCAGCATTTT. It codes for CASSPGTGTRQPQHF.

This clonotype showed up just once. J is TRBJ2-7 and V is TRBV29-1; 8 bases match TRBD1. Germline loops: CDR1 SQVTM, CDR2 ANQGSEA. The V gene end was trimmed by 6 bases and the J gene end by 6 bases; junction bases not matched to a gene: 13. There are 14 residues in the CDR3. The CDR3, as DNA: TGCAGCGTCCCGGGACAGGAGGTTGTGGGCGAGCAGTACTTC. It specifies CSVPGQEVVGEQYF.

The J gene is TRBJ1-1, the V gene TRBV19; 7 positions match TRBD1. The CDR3 has 14 residues. The V gene end was trimmed by 1 base and the J gene end by 14 bases; junction bases not matched to a gene: 13. Per the germline V gene, CDR1 is LNHDA and CDR2 is SQIVND (reference sequence). The CDR3 DNA reads TGTGCCAGTAGTATAGGGGGACAGAACACTGATGCCTTCTTT. This gives the protein CASSIGGQNTDAFF.

The chain links TRBV29-1 to TRBJ2-7; no clear D. CDR1 and CDR2 from the germline V gene are SQVTM and ANQGSEA. The CDR3 is made up of 10 amino acids. The V end was cut by 8 bases, the J end by 3 bases, with 8 bases between. The CDR3 region is CSQDHYEQYF. CDR3 nucleotide sequence: TGCAGCCAGGATCACTACGAGCAGTACTTC.

This clonotype was found a few times. The V and J genes are TRBV19 and TRBJ1-5; no clear D. With 2 bases removed from V and 0 bases from J, the gap between germline ends came to 8 bases. This CDR3 contains 15 residues. CDR1 and CDR2 (germline): LNHDA, SQIVND (reference sequence). The CDR3 bases are TGTGCCAGTAGTATAAGACTTAATAGCAATCAGCCCCAGCATTTT. This gives the protein CASSIRLNSNQPQHF.

This chain links TRBV7-9 with TRBJ2-7; D ambiguous. This CDR3 comprises 13 residues. Trimming pared 5 bases from V and 6 bases from J, leaving 14 bases between. CDR1 is SEHNR and CDR2 is FQNEAQ in the germline V gene (reference sequence). CDR3 in amino acids: CASSQVVGFEQYF. Written as DNA, the CDR3 is TGTGCCAGCAGCCAAGTGGTAGGGTTCGAGCAGTACTTC.

In this sample, this clonotype turned up many times. The genes are TRBV2 and TRBJ1-2, with 7 bases fitting TRBD1. V trimming: 6 bases; J trimming: 4 bases; junction bases outside the gene matches: 11. Germline loops: CDR1 SNHLY, CDR2 FYNNEI. The CDR3 totals 15 residues. The CDR3 reads CASSVTRDSSYGYTF. As DNA, the CDR3 is TGTGCCAGCAGCGTAACCAGGGACAGTTCCTATGGCTACACCTTC. Full variable domain (rest looked up from reference TRBV2 and TRBJ1-2): EPEVTQTPSHQVTQMGQEVILRCVPISNHLYFYWYRQILGQKVEFLVSFYNNEISEKSEIFDDQFSVERPDGSNFTLKIRSTKLEDSAMYFCASSVTRDSSYGYTFGSGTRLTVV.

The genes are TRBV5-5 and TRBJ1-5; D is unresolved. Germline V gene lookup returns CDR1 SGHKS and CDR2 YYEKEE (reference sequence). This CDR3 region has 15 residues. Trimming cost V 1 base and J 7 bases, with 15 bases left between them. This CDR3 reads CASSLPHKAGQPQHF. CDR3 bases: TGTGCCAGCAGCTTGCCGCATAAGGCCGGACAGCCCCAGCATTTT.

The chain carries TRBV29-1 and TRBJ1-4; the D gene is possibly TRBD1 (5 bases). The CDR3 loop spans 13 amino acids. V lost 7 bases, J lost 7 bases, and 16 bases lay in between. The germline V gene has CDR1 SQVTM and CDR2 ANQGSEA. The CDR3 sequence: CSATSRGGEKLFF. The CDR3, as DNA: TGCAGCGCGACGAGTCGGGGGGGTGAAAAACTGTTTTTT.

The chain has TRBV6-1 and TRBJ2-7, with 7 positions matching TRBD1. The CDR3 is 14 amino acids. The J segment lost 5 bases and the V segment lost 6 bases, leaving 10 bases of the junction unmatched. Germline V gene sequence: CDR1 MNHNS, CDR2 SASEGT. Here the CDR3 DNA reads TGTGCCAGCAGGCTTCGACAGGGATTCCACGAGCAGTACTTC. Translated: CASRLRQGFHEQYF.

This chain connects TRBV9 to TRBJ1-6; TRBD1 is a possible D gene (6 bases). With 0 bases removed from V and 4 bases from J, the gap between germline ends came to 11 bases. Germline CDR1 SGDLS, CDR2 YYNGEE. The CDR3 consists of 16 residues. In DNA, the CDR3 is TGTGCCAGCAGCGTAGACCCGGGACATTATAATTCACCCCTCCACTTT. Amino acid sequence: CASSVDPGHYNSPLHF.

The chain links TRBV29-1 to TRBJ2-2; D is unclear. Germline loops: CDR1 SQVTM, CDR2 ANQGSEA. V dropped 0 bases and J dropped 9 bases, with 8 bases sitting between them. This CDR3 has 12 residues. The DNA for the CDR3 is TGCAGCGTTGAAGAATCGCCGCGGGAGCTGTTTTTT. It codes for CSVEESPRELFF.

This chain joins TRBV7-2 and TRBJ2-5; 9 nucleotides match TRBD1. Germline loops: CDR1 SGHTA, CDR2 FQGNSA. The ends lost 4 bases at V and 5 bases at J; junction bases unmatched: 11. This CDR3 spans 16 amino acids. The CDR3 DNA reads TGTGCCAGCAGCTACGCCGGACAGGGGCAGTGGGAGACCCAGTACTTC. Protein product: CASSYAGQGQWETQYF.

This clonotype was seen more than once but under ten times. The chain combines TRBV25-1 with TRBJ2-7; TRBD2 is a possible D gene (6 bases). The germline gives CDR1 MGHDK, CDR2 SYGVNS. CDR3 length: 14 residues. V was cut by 6 bases and J by 9 bases, with 21 bases left in between. CDR3 amino acids: CASSRRDRRDGQYF. The CDR3 region has the DNA TGTGCCAGCAGCAGGAGGGACCGGCGAGATGGGCAGTACTTC.

This clonotype was seen at least ten times. The chain is built from TRBV29-1 and TRBJ2-3; 10 bases line up with TRBD1. J lost 1 base, V lost 6 bases, and 1 base had no gene match. The length of the CDR3 is 13 residues. Germline CDR1 is SQVTM and CDR2 is ANQGSEA. CDR3 region: CSVGTGGTDTQYF. The CDR3 coding sequence is TGCAGCGTCGGGACAGGGGGCACAGATACGCAGTATTTT.

The chain links TRBV15 to TRBJ2-7; D assignment may be TRBD1 or TRBD2 (5 bases each). The CDR3 has 9 amino acids. Germline V CDR1 and CDR2: LNHNV, YYDKDF (reference sequence). The CDR3 region is CATSRDWDV. In nucleotides, the CDR3 is TGTGCCACCAGCAGAGATTGGGACGTA.